This is a list of T cell receptor beta chains from one sample in a study of blood T cell repertoires in COVID-19. The protocol was immunoSEQ multiplex PCR, while the TCRdb copy is restricted to in-frame clones and leaves out a portion. Of about 35,000 clones listed, roughly nine tenths are singletons. The sequenced sample was peripheral blood. Receptors originate from a man in his forties or fifties with active COVID-19. Each CDR3 is given with its conserved first and last residue. A D gene is named only where the DNA matches it firmly. Not all rows give a size; the values are once, few, many and, for expanded clones, a class.

TRBJ1-2	TRBV3-1/TRBV3-2	.	.	CASSLREGDGYTF	TGTGCCAGCAGCCTCAGGGAAGGCGATGGCTACACCTTC
TRBJ1-1	TRBV4-3	.	.	CASSPSSEGTEAFF	TGCGCCAGCAGCCCAAGTAGCGAGGGCACTGAAGCTTTCTTT
TRBJ1-6	TRBV6-5	.	.	CASSYLRDPPSPLHF	TGTGCCAGCAGTTACCTCCGGGATCCCCCCTCACCCCTCCACTTT
TRBJ2-2	TRBV3-1/TRBV3-2	.	once	CASSQVQALGTGELFF	TGTGCCAGCAGCCAAGTACAAGCGTTAGGCACCGGGGAGCTGTTTTTT
TRBJ1-6	TRBV18	TRBD1	few	CASSPSTGGRFDSPLHF	TGTGCCAGCTCACCATCGACAGGGGGCCGGTTTGACTCACCCCTCCACTTT
TRBJ2-3	TRBV5-1	.	once	CASSLTSTDTQYF	TGCGCCAGCAGCTTGACAAGCACAGATACGCAGTATTTT
TRBJ2-5	TRBV3-1/TRBV3-2	.	.	CASSRTAQETQYF	TGTGCCAGCAGCCGGACAGCCCAAGAGACCCAGTACTTC
TRBJ2-7	TRBV6-5	.	.	CASSPRVYEQYF	TGTGCCAGCAGTCCCCGGGTCTACGAGCAGTACTTC
TRBJ1-2	TRBV7-2	.	.	CASSLGGGGYGYTF	TGTGCCAGCAGCTTAGGAGGGGGTGGCTATGGCTACACCTTC
TRBJ2-7	TRBV27	.	.	CASSLESGYEQYF	TGTGCCAGCAGTTTAGAGTCGGGCTACGAGCAGTACTTC
TRBJ2-7	TRBV7-2	TRBD2	.	CASSLPSGSYEQYF	TGTGCCAGCAGCTTACCTAGCGGGTCTTACGAGCAGTACTTC
TRBJ2-7	TRBV19	TRBD1	.	CASSEGDSSYEQYF	TGTGCCAGTAGTGAAGGGGACAGCTCCTACGAGCAGTACTTC
TRBJ2-5	TRBV4-3	TRBD1	.	CASSTLTGVKETQYF	TGCGCCAGCAGCACCTTAACAGGGGTGAAGGAGACCCAGTACTTC
TRBJ2-1	TRBV4-3	.	.	CASSRTGTQGYNEQFF	TGCGCCAGCAGCCGAACCGGGACACAGGGATACAATGAGCAGTTCTTC
TRBJ2-2	TRBV3-1/TRBV3-2	TRBD2	.	CASSRRLAVTGELFF	TGTGCCAGCAGCCGAAGACTAGCGGTCACCGGGGAGCTGTTTTTT
TRBJ2-5	TRBV5-6	TRBD1	.	CASSLVRDSQETQYF	TGTGCCAGCAGCTTGGTACGGGACAGCCAAGAGACCCAGTACTTC
TRBJ2-4	TRBV7-8	TRBD1	.	CASSPPLRTGGHIQYF	TGTGCCAGCAGCCCCCCCCTAAGGACAGGGGGCCACATTCAGTACTTC
TRBJ2-7	TRBV13	TRBD2	.	CASSLTSGRWAAEQYF	TGTGCCAGCAGCCTGACTAGCGGGAGGTGGGCGGCCGAGCAGTACTTC
TRBJ2-2	TRBV19	.	.	CASSTYRTGELFF	TGTGCCAGTAGTACTTACAGGACCGGGGAGCTGTTTTTT
TRBJ2-5	TRBV9	.	.	CASSGYLETQYF	TGTGCCAGCAGCGGTTATTTGGAGACCCAGTACTTC
TRBJ2-7	TRBV7-2	TRBD1	.	CASSQEPGTALGEQYF	TGTGCCAGCAGCCAAGAGCCAGGGACAGCGTTGGGGGAGCAGTACTTC
TRBJ1-3	TRBV10-3	.	.	CAISESGGGNTIYF	TGTGCCATCAGTGAGTCCGGGGGAGGAAACACCATATATTTT
TRBJ2-7	TRBV5-5	TRBD1	.	CASSRGQGASYEQYF	TGTGCCAGCTCCCGCGGACAGGGGGCGTCATACGAGCAGTACTTC
TRBJ2-2	TRBV5-1	.	.	CASSSTGSNTGELFF	TGCGCCAGCAGCTCCACAGGGTCGAACACCGGGGAGCTGTTTTTT
TRBJ1-2	TRBV6-5	TRBD1	.	CASSLGGQPYGYTF	TGTGCCAGCAGTTTAGGGGGACAGCCTTATGGCTACACCTTC
TRBJ1-5	TRBV11-2	.	.	CASSSNSNQPQHF	TGTGCCAGCAGCTCTAATAGCAATCAGCCCCAGCATTTT
TRBJ2-3	TRBV7-3	TRBD2	.	CASSREGIDTQYF	TGTGCCAGCAGCCGGGAGGGTATAGATACGCAGTATTTT
TRBJ2-2	TRBV29-1	.	.	CSVGMGGTGELFF	TGCAGCGTTGGGATGGGGGGCACCGGGGAGCTGTTTTTT
TRBJ1-5	TRBV4-1	.	.	CASSHSGGFNQPQHF	TGCGCCAGCAGCCATTCGGGGGGGTTTAATCAGCCCCAGCATTTT
TRBJ1-1	TRBV19	TRBD1	.	CASSPWTGASTEAFF	TGTGCCAGTAGTCCTTGGACAGGGGCGAGCACTGAAGCTTTCTTT
TRBJ2-1	TRBV27	TRBD2	.	CASRLAGGPGEQFF	TGTGCCAGCAGATTAGCGGGAGGGCCGGGCGAGCAGTTCTTC
TRBJ2-7	TRBV4-1	TRBD1	.	CASRFGQGTIYEQYF	TGCGCCAGCAGGTTCGGACAGGGAACTATCTACGAGCAGTACTTC
TRBJ1-2	TRBV18	.	.	CASSRDTLTSYGYTF	TGTGCCAGCTCACGGGACACTCTAACATCCTATGGCTACACCTTC
TRBJ2-7	TRBV19	TRBD1	.	CASSISGTGGVLEQYF	TGTGCCAGTAGTATCTCCGGGACAGGGGGTGTACTAGAGCAGTACTTC
TRBJ2-2	TRBV15	.	.	CATSLWGPNTGELFF	TGTGCCACCAGCTTGTGGGGGCCGAACACCGGGGAGCTGTTTTTT
TRBJ1-1	TRBV19	.	.	CASSTPDRWNTEAFF	TGTGCCAGTAGTACGCCTGACAGGTGGAACACTGAAGCTTTCTTT
TRBJ2-1	TRBV5-4	.	.	CASSLTSSSYNEQFF	TGTGCCAGCAGCTTGACTAGCAGTTCCTACAATGAGCAGTTCTTC
TRBJ1-2	TRBV19	.	.	CASSMLEGNYYGYTF	TGTGCCAGTAGTATGTTGGAGGGTAACTACTATGGCTACACCTTC
TRBJ2-3	TRBV7-2	TRBD2	.	CASSLVAGAGLDTQYF	TGTGCCAGCAGCTTAGTAGCGGGAGCCGGTCTTGATACGCAGTATTTT
TRBJ1-3	TRBV20-1	TRBD1	.	CSASGTDGNTIYF	TGCAGTGCTAGTGGGACAGATGGAAACACCATATATTTT
TRBJ1-1	TRBV11-2	.	.	CASSLDREATEAFF	TGTGCCAGCAGCTTAGACAGGGAGGCCACTGAAGCTTTCTTT
TRBJ2-1	TRBV6-1	.	.	CASSEVQGNRDEQFF	TGTGCCAGCAGTGAAGTACAGGGAAATAGAGATGAGCAGTTCTTC
TRBJ2-5	TRBV3-1/TRBV3-2	TRBD2	.	CASSQDTRGEETQYF	TGTGCCAGCAGCCAAGACACCCGGGGGGAAGAGACCCAGTACTTC
TRBJ2-2	TRBV19	TRBD2	.	CASSSGGAGELFF	TGTGCCAGCAGTAGCGGGGGGGCCGGGGAGCTGTTTTTT
TRBJ1-1	TRBV24-1	TRBD1	.	CATSDGGTGRTEAFF	TGTGCCACCAGTGATGGCGGGACAGGACGGACTGAAGCTTTCTTT
TRBJ2-7	TRBV7-2	.	once	CASSFSPGPSYEQYF	TGTGCCAGCAGCTTCTCCCCAGGGCCTTCCTACGAGCAGTACTTC
TRBJ1-2	TRBV9	.	.	CASSVGVGSGYTF	TGTGCCAGCAGCGTAGGGGTGGGCTCTGGCTACACCTTC
TRBJ2-5	TRBV15	.	.	CATSRDASKTQYF	TGTGCCACCAGCAGAGATGCGTCGAAGACCCAGTACTTC
TRBJ2-7	TRBV19	TRBD1	.	CASSTSGGPYEQYF	TGTGCCAGTAGTACTTCAGGGGGCCCCTACGAGCAGTACTTC
TRBJ1-2	TRBV19	.	.	CASISGRRDYGYTF	TGTGCCAGTATCAGCGGGCGCCGGGACTATGGCTACACCTTC
TRBJ2-4	TRBV15	TRBD2	.	CATSRASSGDFSGVSKNIQYF	TGTGCCACCAGCAGAGCTTCTAGCGGGGATTTTAGTGGGGTCTCCAAAAACATTCAGTACTTC